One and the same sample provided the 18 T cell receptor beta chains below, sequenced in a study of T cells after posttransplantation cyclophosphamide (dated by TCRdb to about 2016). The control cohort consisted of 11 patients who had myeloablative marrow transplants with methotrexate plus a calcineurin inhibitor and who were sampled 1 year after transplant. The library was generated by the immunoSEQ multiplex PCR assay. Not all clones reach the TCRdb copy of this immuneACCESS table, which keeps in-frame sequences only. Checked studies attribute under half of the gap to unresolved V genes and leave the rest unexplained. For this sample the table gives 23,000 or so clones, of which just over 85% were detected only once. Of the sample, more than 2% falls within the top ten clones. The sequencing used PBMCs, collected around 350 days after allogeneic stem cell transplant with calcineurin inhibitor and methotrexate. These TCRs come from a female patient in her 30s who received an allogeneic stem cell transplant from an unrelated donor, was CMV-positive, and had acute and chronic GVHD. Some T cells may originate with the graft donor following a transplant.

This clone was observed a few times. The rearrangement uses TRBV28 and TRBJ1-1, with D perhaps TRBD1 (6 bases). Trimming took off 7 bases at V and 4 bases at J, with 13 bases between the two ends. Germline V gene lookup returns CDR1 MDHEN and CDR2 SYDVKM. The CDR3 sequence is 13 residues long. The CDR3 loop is CASTQQGGTEAFF. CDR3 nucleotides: TGTGCCAGCACTCAACAGGGTGGCACTGAAGCTTTCTTT. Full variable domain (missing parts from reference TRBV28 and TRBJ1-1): DVKVTQSSRYLVKRTGEKVFLECVQDMDHENMFWYRQDPGLGLRLIYFSYDVKMKEKGDIPEGYSVSREKKERFSLILESASTNQTSMYLCASTQQGGTEAFFGQGTRLTVV.

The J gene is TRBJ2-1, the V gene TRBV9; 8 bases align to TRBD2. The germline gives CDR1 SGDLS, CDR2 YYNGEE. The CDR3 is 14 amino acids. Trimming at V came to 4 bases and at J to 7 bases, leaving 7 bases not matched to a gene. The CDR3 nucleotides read TGTGCCAGCAGCAACGGGGCGGGGGGTAATGAGCAGTTCTTC. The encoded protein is CASSNGAGGNEQFF.

In DNA form, the CDR3 reads TGTGCCAGCAGTCACCAAGGGGCGGCGGCCGGGGAGCTGTTTTTT. The encoded protein is CASSHQGAAAGELFF. This sequence joins TRBV6-5 and TRBJ2-2; TRBD1 might be the D (5 bases). Per the germline V gene, CDR1 is MNHEY and CDR2 is SVGAGI. V lost 5 bases and J 6 bases, leaving 16 bases between the germline ends. The CDR3 consists of 15 residues.

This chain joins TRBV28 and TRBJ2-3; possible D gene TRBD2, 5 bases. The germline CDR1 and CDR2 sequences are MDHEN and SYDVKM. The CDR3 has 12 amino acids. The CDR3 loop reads CAYGVAADTQYF. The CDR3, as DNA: TGTGCTTACGGGGTGGCGGCGGATACGCAGTATTTT.

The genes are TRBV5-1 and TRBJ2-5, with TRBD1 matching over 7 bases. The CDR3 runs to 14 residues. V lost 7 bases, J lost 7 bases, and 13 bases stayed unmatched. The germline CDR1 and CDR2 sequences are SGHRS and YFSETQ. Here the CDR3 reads CASHAGQELGTQYF. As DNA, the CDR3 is TGCGCCAGCCACGCAGGACAGGAGTTGGGGACCCAGTACTTC.

The CDR3 bases are TGCGCCAGCAGCTCGGGGAGGAGGGCGCAAGATACGCAGTATTTT. Protein: CASSSGRRAQDTQYF. V and J are TRBV5-1 and TRBJ2-3, with D tentatively TRBD2 (6 bases). V was shortened by 3 bases and J by 5 bases, with 16 bases between the two germline ends. Germline CDR1 and CDR2: SGHRS and YFSETQ. This CDR3 spans 15 amino acids.

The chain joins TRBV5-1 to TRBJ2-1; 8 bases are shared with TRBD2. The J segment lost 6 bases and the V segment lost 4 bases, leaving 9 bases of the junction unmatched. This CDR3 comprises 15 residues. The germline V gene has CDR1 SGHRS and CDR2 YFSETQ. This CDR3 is CASSLSSGHFNEQFF. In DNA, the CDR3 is TGCGCCAGCAGCCTGTCTAGCGGGCACTTCAATGAGCAGTTCTTC.

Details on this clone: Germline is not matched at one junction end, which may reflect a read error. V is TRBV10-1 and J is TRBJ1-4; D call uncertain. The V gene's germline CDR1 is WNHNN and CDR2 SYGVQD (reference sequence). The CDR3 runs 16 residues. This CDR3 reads CASSESLGAGEEKLLF. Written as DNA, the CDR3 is TGCGCCAGCAGTGAGTCCCTGGGTGCGGGTGAGGAAAAACTGCTTTTT.

The CDR3 here is CAWSVIFPGQGYEQYF. DNA of the CDR3: TGTGCCTGGAGTGTAATATTTCCGGGACAGGGTTACGAGCAGTACTTC. This chain connects TRBV30 to TRBJ2-7; 9 nucleotides align to TRBD1. CDR3 size: 16 residues. The junction had 10 bases not matched to a gene; V was cut back by 0 bases and J by 4 bases. The germline V gene has CDR1 GTSNPN and CDR2 SVGIG (reference sequence).

The CDR3 sequence: CASSPTVQGNTIYF. The CDR3 DNA sequence: TGTGCCAGCTCACCTACGGTACAGGGAAACACCATATATTTT. This chain links TRBV18 with TRBJ1-3; D ambiguous. Trimming cost V 3 bases and J 4 bases, with 10 bases left between them. Germline V gives CDR1 KGHSH, CDR2 LQKENI. This CDR3 contains 14 residues.

CDR3 nucleotides: TGTGCCAGCAGCTTTTCTCACAGGGGACAAGAGACCCAGTACTTC. Protein sequence: CASSFSHRGQETQYF. The genes are TRBV11-2 and TRBJ2-5; 7 bases are shared with TRBD1. Germline trimming cut 3 bases from V and 2 bases from J; bases unmatched to any gene: 6. Germline CDR1 is SGHAT and CDR2 is FQNNGV. The length of the CDR3 is 15 residues. The variable domain in full, with the rest retrieved from reference TRBV11-2 and TRBJ2-5, is EAGVAQSPRYKIIEKRQSVAFWCNPISGHATLYWYQQILGQGPKLLIQFQNNGVVDDSQLPKDRFSAERLKGVDSTLKIQPAKLEDSAVYLCASSFSHRGQETQYFGPGTRLLVL.

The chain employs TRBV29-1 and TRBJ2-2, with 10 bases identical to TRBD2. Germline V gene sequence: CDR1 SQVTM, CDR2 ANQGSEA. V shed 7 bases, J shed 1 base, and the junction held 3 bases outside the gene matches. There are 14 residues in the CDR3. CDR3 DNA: TGCAGCGGATTAGCGGGAGGGAACACCGGGGAGCTGTTTTTT. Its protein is CSGLAGGNTGELFF.

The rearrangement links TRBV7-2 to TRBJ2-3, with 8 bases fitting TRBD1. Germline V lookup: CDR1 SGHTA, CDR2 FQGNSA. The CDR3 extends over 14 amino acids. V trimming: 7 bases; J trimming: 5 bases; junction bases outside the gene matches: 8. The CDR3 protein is CASKVQGDVDTQYF. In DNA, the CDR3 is TGTGCCAGCAAGGTACAGGGGGATGTAGATACGCAGTATTTT.

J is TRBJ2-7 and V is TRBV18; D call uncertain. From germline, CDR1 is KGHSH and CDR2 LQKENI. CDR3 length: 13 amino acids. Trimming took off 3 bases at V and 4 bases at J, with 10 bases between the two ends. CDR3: CASSPPPGYEQYF. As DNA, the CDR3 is TGTGCCAGCTCACCTCCCCCCGGTTACGAGCAGTACTTC.

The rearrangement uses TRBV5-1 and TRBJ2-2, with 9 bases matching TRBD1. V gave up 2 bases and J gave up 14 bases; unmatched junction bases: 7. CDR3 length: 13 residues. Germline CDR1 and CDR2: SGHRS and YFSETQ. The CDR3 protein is CASSLGVQGALFF. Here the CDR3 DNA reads TGCGCCAGCAGCTTAGGTGTACAGGGGGCCCTGTTTTTT.

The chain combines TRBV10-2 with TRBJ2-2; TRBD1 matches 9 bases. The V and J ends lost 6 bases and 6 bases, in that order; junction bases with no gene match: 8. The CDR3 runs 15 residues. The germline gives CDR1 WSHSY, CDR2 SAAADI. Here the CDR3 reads CASSKQGAPPGELFF. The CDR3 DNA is TGCGCCAGCAGCAAACAGGGGGCGCCCCCCGGGGAGCTGTTTTTT.

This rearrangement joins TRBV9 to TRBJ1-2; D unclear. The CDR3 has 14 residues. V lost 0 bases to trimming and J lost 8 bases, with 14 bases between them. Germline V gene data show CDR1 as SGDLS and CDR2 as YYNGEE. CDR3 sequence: CASSVDMGGGGYTF. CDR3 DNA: TGTGCCAGCAGCGTAGATATGGGCGGAGGGGGCTACACCTTC.

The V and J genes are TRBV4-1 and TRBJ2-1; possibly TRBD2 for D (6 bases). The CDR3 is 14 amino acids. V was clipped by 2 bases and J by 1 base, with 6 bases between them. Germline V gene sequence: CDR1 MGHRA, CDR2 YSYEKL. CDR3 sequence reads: CASSQRGSYNEQFF. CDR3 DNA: TGCGCCAGCAGCCAACGGGGGTCCTACAATGAGCAGTTCTTC.